This entry features one TCR beta chain sequence. The germline V gene has CDR1 SNHLY and CDR2 FYNNEI. This CDR3 has 15 residues. With 4 bases clipped from V and 5 bases from J, the junction kept 11 bases outside the gene matches. This sample is part of a study of blood T cell repertoires in COVID-19. In the authors' workflow: Reference gene primer amplification in the assay estimated nucleated cell counts. The method was immunoSEQ multiplex PCR; TCRdb's version includes in-frame clones alone and lacks a portion of them. That table gives V, J and clone size, and the DNA gave D and trimming. The sample lists approximately 100,000 clones; 80% to 90% were seen once.

The chain carries TRBV2 and TRBJ2-7; 7 nucleotides align to TRBD1. The sequenced sample consisted of peripheral blood. This clonotype originated in a human donor in a cohort sampled during active COVID-19. The CDR3 sequence is CASSVRRQGVNEQYF. CDR3 sequence (DNA): TGTGCCAGCAGTGTTAGACGGCAGGGGGTCAACGAGCAGTACTTC.